The source of this TCR beta chain is a study of T cell changes during pregnancy in multiple sclerosis. The method was immunoSEQ multiplex PCR; TCRdb's version includes in-frame clones alone and lacks a portion of them. The data show around 80,000 clones, roughly 94% seen once. Germline V CDR1 and CDR2: SGHRS, YFSETQ. V trimming: 1 base; J trimming: 2 bases; junction bases outside the gene matches: 1. The CDR3 is 14 residues long. The sequencing used peripheral blood, collected in the second trimester of pregnancy. The sequence came from a female donor in good health, enrolled as a control in a pregnancy study. V gene TRBV5-1 combines with J gene TRBJ1-2; the match to TRBD1 covers 8 bases. The CDR3 sequence is CASSLTGGNYGYTF. The CDR3 nucleotides read TGCGCCAGCAGCTTGACAGGGGGGAACTATGGCTACACCTTC.